The present T cell receptor beta chain was sequenced within a study of CD4 and CD8 cells across lung adenocarcinoma regions. TCRdb fed the PCR reads into MiXCR, producing one record per CDR3 protein. In the table there are about 12,000 distinct CDR3 sequences, 53% of which are singletons. The CDR3 length is 14 residues. Germline lookup yields CDR1 SGHRS and CDR2 YFSETQ. The V end was cut by 5 bases, the J end by 3 bases, with 13 bases between. Localized lung adenocarcinoma, a non-small cell lung cancer, affected the donors. The chain couples TRBV5-1 to TRBJ2-3; D possibly corresponds to TRBD1 (5 bases). Sequenced sample: CD8+ T cells from the center of a lung tumor. The TCR was taken from a female donor with lung adenocarcinoma. The CD4 and CD8 labels of this study may be unreliable. CDR3 loop: CASSKGQATDTQYF. As DNA, the CDR3 is TGCGCCAGCAGTAAGGGGCAAGCTACAGATACGCAGTATTTT.